This T cell receptor beta chain is from a study of regulatory T cells in long-lasting Graves disease. Study results and caveats: Newly diagnosed patients had higher TCR diversity than persistent Graves' patients did. Persistent disease preferred TRBV28, TRBJ1-2 and TRBJ2-5; new disease, TRBV20-1 and TRBJ2-1.

For TCR beta, libraries came from iRepertoire HTBI primers and Arm-PCR of CDR3 regions. Authors' data handling: Across all samples, more than 60 TRBV segments and 15 or so TRBJ segments were identified. One entry per CDR3 protein results from TCRdb running MiXCR on the multiplex PCR reads. The V and J calls and clone size come from TCRdb's table, not from the authors' own analysis. Altogether about 430,000 distinct CDR3 sequences are present, 15% being singletons, with the ten largest covering over 7.5%. Germline V gene sequence: CDR1 KGHDR, CDR2 SFDVKD. The CDR3 loop spans 15 amino acids. V lost 5 bases and J lost 0, with 10 bases in between. This clonotype was counted only a few times. Its antigen is unidentified. Time point: newly diagnosed GD, antithyroid drugs for less than 3 months. Extracted PBMC RNA gave rise to the TCR library. These data were likewise used in another study, on T cells in Graves' hyperthyroidism and ophthalmopathy. That report notes: The primer set for the first-round RT-PCR of the TCR CDR3 was HTBI.

This sequence joins TRBV24-1 and TRBJ2-1; D uncertain. The clonotype comes from a woman in her 40s with Graves disease. The source material was peripheral blood mononuclear cells (PBMCs), sampled at new diagnosis, from a patient treated with antithyroid drugs. For the CDR3, the DNA is TGTGCCACCAGTGTTGACAAGAGCTCCTACAATGAGCAGTTCTTC. Translated, it gives CATSVDKSSYNEQFF.